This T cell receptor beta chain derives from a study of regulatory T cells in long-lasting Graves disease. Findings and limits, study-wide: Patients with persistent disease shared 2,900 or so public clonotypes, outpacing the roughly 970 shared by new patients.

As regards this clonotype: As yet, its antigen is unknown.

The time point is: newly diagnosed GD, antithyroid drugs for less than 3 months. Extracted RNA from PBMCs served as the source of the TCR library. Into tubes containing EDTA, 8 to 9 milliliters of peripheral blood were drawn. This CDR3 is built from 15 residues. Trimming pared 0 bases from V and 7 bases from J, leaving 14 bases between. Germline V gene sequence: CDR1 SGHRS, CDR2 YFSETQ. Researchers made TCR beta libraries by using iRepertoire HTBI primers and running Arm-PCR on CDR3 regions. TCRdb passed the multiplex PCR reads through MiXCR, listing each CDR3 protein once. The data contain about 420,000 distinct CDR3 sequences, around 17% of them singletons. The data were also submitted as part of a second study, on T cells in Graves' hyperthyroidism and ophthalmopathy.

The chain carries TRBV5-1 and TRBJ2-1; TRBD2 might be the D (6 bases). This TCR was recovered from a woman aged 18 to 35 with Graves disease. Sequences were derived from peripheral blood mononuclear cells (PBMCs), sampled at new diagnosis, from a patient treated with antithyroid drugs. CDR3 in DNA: TGCGCCAGCAGCTTGGCCCTGGGGGGTGAAAATGAGCAGTTCTTC. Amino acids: CASSLALGGENEQFF.